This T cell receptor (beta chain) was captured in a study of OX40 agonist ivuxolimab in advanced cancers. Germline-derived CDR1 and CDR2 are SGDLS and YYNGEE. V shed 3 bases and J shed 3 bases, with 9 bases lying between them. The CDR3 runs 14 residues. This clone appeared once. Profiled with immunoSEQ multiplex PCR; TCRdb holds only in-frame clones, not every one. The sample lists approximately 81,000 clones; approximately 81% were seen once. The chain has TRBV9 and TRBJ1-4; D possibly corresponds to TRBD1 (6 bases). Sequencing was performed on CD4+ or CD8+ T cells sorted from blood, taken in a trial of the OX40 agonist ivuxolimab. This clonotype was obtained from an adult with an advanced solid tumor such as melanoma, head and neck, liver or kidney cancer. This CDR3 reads CASSDRVANEKLFF. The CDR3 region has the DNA TGTGCCAGCAGCGACAGGGTAGCTAATGAAAAACTGTTTTTT. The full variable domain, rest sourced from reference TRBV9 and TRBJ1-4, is DSGVTQTPKHLITATGQRVTLRCSPRSGDLSVYWYQQSLDQGLQFLIQYYNGEERAKGNILERFSAQQFPDLHSELNLSSLELGDSALYFCASSDRVANEKLFFGSGTQLSVL.